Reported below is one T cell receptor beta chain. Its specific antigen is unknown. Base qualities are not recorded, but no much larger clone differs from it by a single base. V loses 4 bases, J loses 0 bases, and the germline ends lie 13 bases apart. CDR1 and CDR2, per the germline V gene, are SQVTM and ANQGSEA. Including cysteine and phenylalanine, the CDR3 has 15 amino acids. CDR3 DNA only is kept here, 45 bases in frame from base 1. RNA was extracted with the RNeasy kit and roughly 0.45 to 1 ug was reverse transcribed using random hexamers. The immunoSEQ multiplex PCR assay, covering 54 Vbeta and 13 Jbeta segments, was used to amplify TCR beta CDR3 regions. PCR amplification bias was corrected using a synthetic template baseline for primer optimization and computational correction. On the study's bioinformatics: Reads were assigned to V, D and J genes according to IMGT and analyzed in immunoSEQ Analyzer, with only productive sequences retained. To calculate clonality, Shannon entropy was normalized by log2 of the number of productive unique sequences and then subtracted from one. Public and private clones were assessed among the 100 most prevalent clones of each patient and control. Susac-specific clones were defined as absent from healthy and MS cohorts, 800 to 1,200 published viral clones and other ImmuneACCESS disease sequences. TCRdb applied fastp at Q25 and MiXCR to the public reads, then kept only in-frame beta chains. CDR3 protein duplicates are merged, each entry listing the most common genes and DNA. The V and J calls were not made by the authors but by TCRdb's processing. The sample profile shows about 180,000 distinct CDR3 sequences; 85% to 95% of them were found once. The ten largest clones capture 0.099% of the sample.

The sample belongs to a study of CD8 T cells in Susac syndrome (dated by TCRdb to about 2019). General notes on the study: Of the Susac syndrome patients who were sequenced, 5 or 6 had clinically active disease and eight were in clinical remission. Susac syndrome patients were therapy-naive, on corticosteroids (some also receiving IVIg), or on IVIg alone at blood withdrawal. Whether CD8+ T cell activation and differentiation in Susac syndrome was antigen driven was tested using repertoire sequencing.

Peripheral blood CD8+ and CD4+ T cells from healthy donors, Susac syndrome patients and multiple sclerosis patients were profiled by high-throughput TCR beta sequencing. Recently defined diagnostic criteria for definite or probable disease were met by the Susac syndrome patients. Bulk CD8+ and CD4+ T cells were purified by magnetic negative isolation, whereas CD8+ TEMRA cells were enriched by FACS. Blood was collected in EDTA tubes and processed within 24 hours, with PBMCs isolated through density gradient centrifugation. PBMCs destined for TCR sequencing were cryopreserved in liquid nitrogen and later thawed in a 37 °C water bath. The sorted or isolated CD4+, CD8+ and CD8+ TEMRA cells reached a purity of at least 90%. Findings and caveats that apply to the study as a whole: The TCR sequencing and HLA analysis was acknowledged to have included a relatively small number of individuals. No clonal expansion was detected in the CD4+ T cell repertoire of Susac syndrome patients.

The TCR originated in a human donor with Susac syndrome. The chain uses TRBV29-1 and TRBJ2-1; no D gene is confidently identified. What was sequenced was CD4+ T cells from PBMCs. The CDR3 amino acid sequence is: CSVGGGRSSYNEQFF. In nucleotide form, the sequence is TGCAGCGTTGGGGGTGGCAGGTCCTCCTACAATGAGCAGTTCTTC.